These 18 T cell receptor beta chains were all obtained from the same sample, sequenced in a study of shared clonotypes between healthy human individuals. Method: immunoSEQ multiplex PCR; TCRdb's copy keeps in-frame clones and lacks some. This sample carries 2 million to 2.5 million clones, under 95% of them seen once, and the ten largest clones take more than 0.35%. Sequenced sample: naive CD4+ T cells from PBMCs. Subset defined: CD45RA+ positively selected. Receptors originate from a man in his late teens or twenties in good health. Some clones in this sample may be carry-over from other donors' samples.

The J gene is TRBJ2-7, the V gene TRBV2; maybe TRBD2 (6 bases). Germline V gene data show CDR1 as SNHLY and CDR2 as FYNNEI. Trimming took off 5 bases at V and 3 bases at J, with 17 bases between the two ends. This CDR3 is 15 amino acids long. The CDR3 protein is CASSREASALYEQYF. In DNA, the CDR3 is TGTGCCAGCAGTAGGGAGGCGTCGGCTCTCTACGAGCAGTACTTC.

This chain uses TRBV11-2 with TRBJ2-7; possibly TRBD1 for D (6 bases). The ends were cut back, 5 bases at V and 6 bases at J, with 14 bases in the middle. Looked up from germline, CDR1 is SGHAT and CDR2 is FQNNGV. There are 13 residues in the CDR3. CDR3 region: CASSRNRVSEQYF. CDR3 sequence (DNA): TGTGCCAGCAGCAGAAACAGGGTCTCCGAGCAGTACTTC.

This chain's CDR3 is CASSPIVGSSYEQYF. As DNA, the CDR3 is TGTGCCAGCAGCCCGATAGTTGGCAGCTCCTACGAGCAGTACTTC. V usage is TRBV7-6 and J usage is TRBJ2-7; D remains unclear. The CDR3 consists of 15 residues. From germline, CDR1 is SGHVS and CDR2 FNYEAQ. Trimming took off 5 bases at V and 0 bases at J, with 14 bases between the two ends.

The chain combines TRBV7-9 with TRBJ1-3; D is undetermined. V gave up 5 bases and J gave up 0 bases, with 11 bases separating them. Germline CDR1 SEHNR, CDR2 FQNEAQ (reference sequence). This CDR3 has 15 amino acids. The CDR3 loop is CASSPDGFSGNTIYF. As DNA, the CDR3 is TGTGCCAGCAGCCCGGACGGCTTCTCTGGAAACACCATATATTTT.

The chain carries TRBV29-1 and TRBJ1-1, with TRBD1 matching over 7 bases. Germline lookup yields CDR1 SQVTM and CDR2 ANQGSEA. The J segment lost 1 base and the V segment lost 4 bases, leaving 3 bases of the junction unmatched. The CDR3 is 13 amino acids. In DNA, the CDR3 is TGCAGCGTTGTGGGACAGAAGAACACTGAAGCTTTCTTT. It specifies CSVVGQKNTEAFF. The whole variable domain, remainder taken from reference TRBV29-1 and TRBJ1-1, is SAVISQKPSRDICQRGTSLTIQCQVDSQVTMMFWYRQQPGQSLTLIATANQGSEATYESGFVIDKFPISRPNLTFSTLTVSNMSPEDSSIYLCSVVGQKNTEAFFGQGTRLTVV.

V usage is TRBV14 and J usage is TRBJ2-7; perhaps TRBD1 as D (6 bases). Trimming removed 3 bases from V and 7 bases from J, with 19 bases in between. CDR1 and CDR2 (germline): SGHDN, FVKESK. The CDR3 is made up of 15 amino acids. CDR3 sequence: CASSQEQNRVEEQYF. The CDR3 DNA reads as TGTGCCAGCAGCCAGGAACAGAACAGGGTTGAAGAGCAGTACTTC. The full variable domain, completed using reference TRBV14 and TRBJ2-7, is EAGVTQFPSHSVIEKGQTVTLRCDPISGHDNLYWYRRVMGKEIKFLLHFVKESKQDESGMPNNRFLAERTGGTYSTLKVQPAELEDSGVYFCASSQEQNRVEEQYFGPGTRLTVT.

This sequence joins TRBV7-2 and TRBJ1-1; TRBD1 is a possible D gene (5 bases). CDR3 length: 16 residues. CDR1 is SGHTA and CDR2 is FQGNSA in the germline V gene. V was shortened by 5 bases and J by 7 bases, with 23 bases between the two germline ends. The CDR3 DNA sequence: TGTGCCAGCAGCCCAGGCCTTCTACTGGGGCTTGGTGAAGCTTTCTTT. Its protein is CASSPGLLLGLGEAFF. Variable domain in full (rest from reference TRBV7-2 and TRBJ1-1): GAGVSQSPSNKVTEKGKDVELRCDPISGHTALYWYRQSLGQGLEFLIYFQGNSAPDKSGLPSDRFSAERTGGSVSTLTIQRTQQEDSAVYLCASSPGLLLGLGEAFFGQGTRLTVV.

With regard to this clone: The same CDR3 also results from other DNA sequences found in this sample. This chain connects TRBV7-3 to TRBJ1-1; D might be TRBD1 (5 bases). CDR3 length equals 13 residues. The germline V and J ends were trimmed by 2 bases and 7 bases, with 11 bases remaining between them. The V gene's germline CDR1 is SGHTA and CDR2 FQGTGA. The DNA for the CDR3 is TGTGCCAGCAGCTTAGGGGGGGACGTTGAAGCTTTCTTT. This sequence encodes CASSLGGDVEAFF. The whole variable domain, filled in from reference TRBV7-3 and TRBJ1-1, reads GAGVSQTPSNKVTEKGKYVELRCDPISGHTALYWYRQSLGQGPEFLIYFQGTGAADDSGLPNDRFFAVRPEGSVSTLKIQRTERGDSAVYLCASSLGGDVEAFFGQGTRLTVV.

V is TRBV27 and J is TRBJ1-6; D possibly corresponds to TRBD1 (6 bases). Germline CDR1 and CDR2: MNHEY and SMNVEV (reference sequence). The CDR3 runs to 15 residues. Between the trimmed V and J ends, which lost 2 bases and 2 bases, there was a span of 7 bases. The CDR3 spells CASSLGGPYNSPLHF. CDR3 in DNA: TGTGCCAGCAGTTTAGGGGGCCCCTATAATTCACCCCTCCACTTT.

This clone was picked up a small number of times. CDR3 in DNA: TGTGCCACCAGCCCGGGGACAGTCCATCAGCCCCAGCATTTT. Its protein is CATSPGTVHQPQHF. The V call is TRBV15, the J call TRBJ1-5; 7 bases map to TRBD1. This CDR3 comprises 14 residues. Germline lookup yields CDR1 LNHNV and CDR2 YYDKDF (reference sequence). The junction had 6 bases not matched to a gene; V was cut back by 5 bases and J by 5 bases. The variable domain in full, with the rest retrieved from reference TRBV15 and TRBJ1-5, is DAMVIQNPRYQVTQFGKPVTLSCSQTLNHNVMYWYQQKSSQAPKLLFHYYDKDFNNEADTPDNFQSRRPNTSFCFLDIRSPGLGDTAMYLCATSPGTVHQPQHFGDGTRLSIL.

In nucleotides, the CDR3 is TGTGCCAGCAGTTTAAATGGAGGGACAGGGGTGGAAAAACTGTTTTTT. It encodes CASSLNGGTGVEKLFF. The chain employs TRBV28 and TRBJ1-4, with 10 bases identical to TRBD1. The CDR3 has 16 residues. Losses at the gene ends were 2 bases for V and 8 bases for J; bases not matched to a gene: 8. In germline, CDR1 is MDHEN, CDR2 SYDVKM.

The V and J genes are TRBV27 and TRBJ2-1; 14 nucleotides line up with TRBD2. The germline V gene encodes CDR1 MNHEY and CDR2 SMNVEV (reference sequence). The V gene end was trimmed by 10 bases and the J gene end by 9 bases; junction bases not matched to a gene: 8. This CDR3 has 14 residues. CDR3 nucleotide sequence: TGTGCCATCAAGGGACTAGCGGGAGCTGCTGAGCAGTTCTTC. This gives the protein CAIKGLAGAAEQFF.

J is TRBJ2-5 and V is TRBV5-8; 9 nucleotides match TRBD1. The CDR3 is 16 amino acids. Germline V gene lookup returns CDR1 SGHTS and CDR2 YDEGEE. Trimming removed 0 bases from V and 0 bases from J; junction bases left unmatched: 3. In nucleotides, the CDR3 is TGTGCCAGCAGCTTGGGGACAGGGGTCTACCAAGAGACCCAGTACTTC. It codes for CASSLGTGVYQETQYF.

The genes are TRBV30 and TRBJ1-1, with D possibly being TRBD1 (5 bases). Trimming cost V 3 bases and J 4 bases, with 15 bases left between them. The germline gives CDR1 GTSNPN, CDR2 SVGIG (reference sequence). CDR3 size: 14 residues. DNA of the CDR3: TGTGCCTGGAGCCGGGGGGGATTCGGCACTGAAGCTTTCTTT. Translating gives CAWSRGGFGTEAFF.

The V gene is TRBV28, the J gene TRBJ2-7; 7 bases agree with TRBD1. The CDR3 sequence is 14 residues long. J gave up 3 bases and V 6 bases, and 8 bases lay outside the gene matches. Germline V CDR1 and CDR2: MDHEN, SYDVKM. The CDR3 reads CASSQGDTDYEQYF. The CDR3 DNA sequence: TGTGCCAGCAGCCAGGGGGACACAGACTACGAGCAGTACTTC.

This chain uses TRBV28 with TRBJ1-3; 7 positions agree with TRBD1. Trimming at V came to 6 bases and at J to 2 bases, leaving 10 bases not matched to a gene. The CDR3 length is 16 residues. CDR1 and CDR2 (germline): MDHEN, SYDVKM. The CDR3 nucleotides are TGTGCCAGCAGCCCTACGACAGGGACACCTGGAAACACCATATATTTT. This sequence encodes CASSPTTGTPGNTIYF.

The rearrangement uses TRBV19 and TRBJ2-3; possibly TRBD2 for D (6 bases). This CDR3 has 16 residues. V lost 8 bases, J lost 3 bases, and 21 bases lay in between. Germline V gene sequence: CDR1 LNHDA, CDR2 SQIVND (reference sequence). As DNA, the CDR3 is TGTGCCAGTTCGGGTGGCGGGGCTATTGGTACAGATACGCAGTATTTT. It is translated as CASSGGGAIGTDTQYF.

The V gene is TRBV7-2, the J gene TRBJ2-7; no firm D call. V lost 2 bases to trimming and J lost 6 bases, with 5 bases between them. CDR1 is SGHTA, CDR2 FQGNSA, per germline. The CDR3 is made up of 11 amino acids. CDR3: CASSLFLEQYF. The DNA for the CDR3 is TGTGCCAGCAGCTTATTTCTCGAGCAGTACTTC.